The table lists the clone carrying this T cell receptor (beta chain) with a few counts. What it binds is not known. A second PCR, run for about 6 to 11 cycles, used a sample-barcoded 5' primer plus a J-beta primer mix. TCRdb independently ran MiXCR on the 5' RACE reads; one entry per CDR3 protein. The sample has 550,000 to 800,000 distinct CDR3 sequences; around 20% are singletons. Germline CDR1 reads MNHEY; CDR2 reads SVGAGI. This CDR3 region has 14 residues. This entry belongs to a study of blood T cells in healthy people across ages. Study observations and caveats: Per million T cells, the diversity of TCR beta decreased roughly linearly as age advanced. Unsorted PBMCs prevented conclusive naive versus antigen-experienced comparison. Estimated diversity across one million T cells was deemed an underestimate.

This receptor was obtained from a man between 65 and 85 years old in good health. The V gene is TRBV6-5, the J gene TRBJ2-5, with 10 bases identical to TRBD2. The J call may be in error: the DNA end matches TRBJ2-7 better. Sequencing used blood. This chain's CDR3 is CASREGLAYHEQYF. In DNA, the CDR3 is TGTGCCAGCAGGGAGGGACTAGCGTACCACGAGCAGTACTTC.